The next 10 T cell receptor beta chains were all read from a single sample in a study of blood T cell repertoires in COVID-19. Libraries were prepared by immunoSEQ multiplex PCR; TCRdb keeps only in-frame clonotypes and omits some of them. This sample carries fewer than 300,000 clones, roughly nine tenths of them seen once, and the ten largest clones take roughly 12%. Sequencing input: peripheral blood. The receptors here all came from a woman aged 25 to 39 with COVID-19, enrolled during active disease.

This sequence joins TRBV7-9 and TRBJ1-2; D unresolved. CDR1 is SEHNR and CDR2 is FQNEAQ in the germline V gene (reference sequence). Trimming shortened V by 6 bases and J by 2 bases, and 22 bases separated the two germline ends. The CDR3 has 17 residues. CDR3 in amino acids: CASRGNIRGIRNYGYTF. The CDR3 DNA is TGTGCCAGCAGGGGAAACATCCGGGGAATTCGGAACTATGGCTACACCTTC.

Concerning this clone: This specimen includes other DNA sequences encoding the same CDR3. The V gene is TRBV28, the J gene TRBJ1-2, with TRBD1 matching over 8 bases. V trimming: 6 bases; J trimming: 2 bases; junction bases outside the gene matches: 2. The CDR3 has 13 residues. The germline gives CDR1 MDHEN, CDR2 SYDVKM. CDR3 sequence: CASRRQGNYGYTF. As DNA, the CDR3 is TGTGCCAGCAGACGACAGGGGAACTATGGCTACACCTTC.

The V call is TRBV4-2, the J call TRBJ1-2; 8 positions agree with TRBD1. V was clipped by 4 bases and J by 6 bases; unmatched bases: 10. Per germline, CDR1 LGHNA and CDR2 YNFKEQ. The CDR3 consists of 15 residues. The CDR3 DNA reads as TGTGCCAGCAGCCGAGGACAGGGCGCGGGAGATGGCTACACCTTC. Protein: CASSRGQGAGDGYTF.

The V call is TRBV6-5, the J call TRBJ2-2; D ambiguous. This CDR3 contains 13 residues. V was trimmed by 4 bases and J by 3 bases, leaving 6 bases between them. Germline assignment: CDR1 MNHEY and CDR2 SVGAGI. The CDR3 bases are TGTGCCAGCAGTTTCGGGTACACCGGGGAGCTGTTTTTT. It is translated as CASSFGYTGELFF.

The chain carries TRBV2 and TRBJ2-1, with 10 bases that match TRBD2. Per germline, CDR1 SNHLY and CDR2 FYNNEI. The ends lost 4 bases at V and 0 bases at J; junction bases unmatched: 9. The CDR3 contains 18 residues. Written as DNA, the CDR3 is TGTGCCAGCAGTGGGATGTATAGCGGGGGGCTCTCCTACAATGAGCAGTTCTTC. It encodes CASSGMYSGGLSYNEQFF.

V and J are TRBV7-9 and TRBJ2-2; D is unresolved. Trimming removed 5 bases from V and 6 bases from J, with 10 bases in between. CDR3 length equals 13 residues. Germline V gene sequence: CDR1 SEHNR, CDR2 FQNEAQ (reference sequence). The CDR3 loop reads CASSPRPSGELFF. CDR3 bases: TGTGCCAGCAGCCCTCGTCCCTCCGGGGAGCTGTTTTTT.

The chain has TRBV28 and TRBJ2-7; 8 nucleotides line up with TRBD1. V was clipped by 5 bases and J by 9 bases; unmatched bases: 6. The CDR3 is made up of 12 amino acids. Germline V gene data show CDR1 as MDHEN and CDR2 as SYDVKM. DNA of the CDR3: TGTGCCAGCAGTCGACAGGGGTGGGCGCAGTACTTC. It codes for CASSRQGWAQYF.

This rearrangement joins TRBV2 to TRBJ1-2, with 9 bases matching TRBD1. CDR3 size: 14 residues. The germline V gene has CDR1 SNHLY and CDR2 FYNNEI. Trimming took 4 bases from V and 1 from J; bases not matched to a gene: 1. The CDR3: CASSVDRGNYGYTF. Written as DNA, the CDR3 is TGTGCCAGCAGTGTGGACAGGGGTAACTATGGCTACACCTTC.

Here the CDR3 reads CASSQVQGVDYGYTF. The CDR3, as DNA: TGCGCCAGCAGCCAAGTACAGGGGGTAGACTATGGCTACACCTTC. The rearrangement links TRBV4-1 to TRBJ1-2; 8 nucleotides match TRBD1. V was clipped by 1 base and J by 3 bases; unmatched bases: 4. Germline V lookup: CDR1 MGHRA, CDR2 YSYEKL. This CDR3 is built from 15 residues.

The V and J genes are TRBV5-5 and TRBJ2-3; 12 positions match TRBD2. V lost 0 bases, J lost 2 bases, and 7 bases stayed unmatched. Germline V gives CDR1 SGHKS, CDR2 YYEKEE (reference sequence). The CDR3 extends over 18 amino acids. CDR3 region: CASSLGPLAGGYTDTQYF. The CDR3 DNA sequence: TGTGCCAGCAGCTTGGGCCCACTAGCGGGGGGATACACAGATACGCAGTATTTT.